This T cell receptor beta chain was sequenced in a study of T cells after yellow fever vaccination. There are 14 residues in the CDR3. CDR1 and CDR2 from the germline V gene are SQVTM and ANQGSEA. Trimming stripped 1 base from V and 7 bases from J, with 16 bases between. Notes on the study in general: By day 5 rather than day 15, the secondary response had peaked, though it was weaker. A small proportion of clonotypes was detected in both the CD4 and CD8 compartments.

Only a few counts were recorded for this clonotype. Antigen: not known. As TCR cDNA was made by 5'RACE template switching, a universal primer site and UMIs were added. TCRdb reprocessed the 5' RACE reads via MiXCR and lists one record per CDR3 protein. In the table there are nearly 550,000 distinct CDR3 sequences, over 15% of which are singletons. The chain links TRBV29-1 to TRBJ2-5; the D gene could be TRBD1 or TRBD2 (7 bases each). This specimen was PBMCs, taken 15 days after the yellow fever booster vaccination. The source of this sequence is a man aged 30 to 39 who received the YFV17D yellow fever vaccine. The CDR3 protein is CSVEVGSGGGTQYF. CDR3 nucleotide sequence: TGCAGCGTTGAAGTCGGCTCAGGGGGGGGGACCCAGTACTTC.